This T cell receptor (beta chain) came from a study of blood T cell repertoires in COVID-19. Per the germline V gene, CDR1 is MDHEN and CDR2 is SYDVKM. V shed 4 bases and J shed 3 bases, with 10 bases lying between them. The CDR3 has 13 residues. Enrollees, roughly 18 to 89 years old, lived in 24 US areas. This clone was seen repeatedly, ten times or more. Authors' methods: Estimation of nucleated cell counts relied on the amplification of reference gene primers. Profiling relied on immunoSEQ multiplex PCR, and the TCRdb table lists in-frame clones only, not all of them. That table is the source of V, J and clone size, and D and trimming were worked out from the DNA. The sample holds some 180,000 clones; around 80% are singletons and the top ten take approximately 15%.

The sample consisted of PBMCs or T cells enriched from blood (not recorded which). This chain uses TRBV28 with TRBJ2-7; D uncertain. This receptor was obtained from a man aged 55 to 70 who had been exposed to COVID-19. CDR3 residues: CASSSLVLYEQYF. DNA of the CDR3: TGTGCCAGCAGTTCCCTAGTCCTCTACGAGCAGTACTTC.